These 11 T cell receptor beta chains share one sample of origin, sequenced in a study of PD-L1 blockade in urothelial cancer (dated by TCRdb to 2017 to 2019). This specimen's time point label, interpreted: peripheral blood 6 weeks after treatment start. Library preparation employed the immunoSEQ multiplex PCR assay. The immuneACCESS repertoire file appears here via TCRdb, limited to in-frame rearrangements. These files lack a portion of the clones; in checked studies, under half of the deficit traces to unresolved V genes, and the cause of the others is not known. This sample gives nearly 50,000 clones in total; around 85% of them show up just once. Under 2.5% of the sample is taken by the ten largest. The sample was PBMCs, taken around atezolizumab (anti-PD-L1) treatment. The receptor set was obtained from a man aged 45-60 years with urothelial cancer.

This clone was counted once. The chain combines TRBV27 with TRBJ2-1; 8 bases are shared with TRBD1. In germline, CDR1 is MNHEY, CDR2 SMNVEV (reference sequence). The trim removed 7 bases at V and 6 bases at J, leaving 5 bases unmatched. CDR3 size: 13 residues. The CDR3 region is CASTRQGFNEQFF. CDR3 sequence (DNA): TGTGCCAGCACCCGACAGGGGTTCAATGAGCAGTTCTTC.

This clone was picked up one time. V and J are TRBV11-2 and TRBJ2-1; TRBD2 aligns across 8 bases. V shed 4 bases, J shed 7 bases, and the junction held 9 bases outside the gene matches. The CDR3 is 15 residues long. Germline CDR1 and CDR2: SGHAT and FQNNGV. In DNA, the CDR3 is TGTGCCAGCAGCTCAAGGGTTAGCGGGATAAATGAGCAGTTCTTC. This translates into CASSSRVSGINEQFF.

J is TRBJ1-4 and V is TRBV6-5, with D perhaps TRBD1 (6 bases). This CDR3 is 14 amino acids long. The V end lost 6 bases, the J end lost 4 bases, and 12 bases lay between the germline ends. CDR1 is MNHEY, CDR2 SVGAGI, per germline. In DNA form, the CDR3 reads TGTGCCAGCAGGGAGGACAGTGGTAATGAAAAACTGTTTTTT. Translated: CASREDSGNEKLFF.

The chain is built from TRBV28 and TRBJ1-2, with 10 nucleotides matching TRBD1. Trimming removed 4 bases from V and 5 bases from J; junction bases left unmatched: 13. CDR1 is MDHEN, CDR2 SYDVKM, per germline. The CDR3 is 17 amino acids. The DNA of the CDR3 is TGTGCCAGCAGTTCGACAGGGGGCGCCCCGTCTCCTTATGGCTACACCTTC. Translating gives CASSSTGGAPSPYGYTF.

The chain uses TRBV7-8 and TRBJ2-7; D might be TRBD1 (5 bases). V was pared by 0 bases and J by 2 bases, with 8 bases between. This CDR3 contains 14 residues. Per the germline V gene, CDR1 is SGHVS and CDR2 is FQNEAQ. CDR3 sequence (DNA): TGTGCCAGCAGCTTAGCCAGGGCCACCTACGAGCAGTACTTC. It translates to CASSLARATYEQYF. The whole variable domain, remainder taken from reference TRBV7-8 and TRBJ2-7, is GAGVSQSPRYKVAKRGQDVALRCDPISGHVSLFWYQQALGQGPEFLTYFQNEAQLDKSGLPSDRFFAERPEGSVSTLKIQRTQQEDSAVYLCASSLARATYEQYFGPGTRLTVT.

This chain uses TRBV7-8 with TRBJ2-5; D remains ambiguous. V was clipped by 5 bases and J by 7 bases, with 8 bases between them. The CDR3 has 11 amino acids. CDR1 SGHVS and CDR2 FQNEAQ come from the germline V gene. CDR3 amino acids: CASSAPGTQYF. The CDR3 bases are TGTGCCAGCAGCGCGCCGGGGACCCAGTACTTC.

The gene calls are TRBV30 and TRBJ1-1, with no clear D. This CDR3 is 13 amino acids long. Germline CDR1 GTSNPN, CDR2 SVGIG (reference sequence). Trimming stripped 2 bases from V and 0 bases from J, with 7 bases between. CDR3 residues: CAWSRLVNTEAFF. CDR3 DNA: TGTGCCTGGAGTCGACTGGTGAACACTGAAGCTTTCTTT.

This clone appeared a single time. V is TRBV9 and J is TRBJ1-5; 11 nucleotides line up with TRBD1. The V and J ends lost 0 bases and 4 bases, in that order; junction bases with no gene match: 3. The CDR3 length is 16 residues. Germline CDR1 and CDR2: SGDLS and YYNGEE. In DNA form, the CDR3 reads TGTGCCAGCAGCGTAGGGGACAGGGGGTCGAATCAGCCCCAGCATTTT. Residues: CASSVGDRGSNQPQHF.

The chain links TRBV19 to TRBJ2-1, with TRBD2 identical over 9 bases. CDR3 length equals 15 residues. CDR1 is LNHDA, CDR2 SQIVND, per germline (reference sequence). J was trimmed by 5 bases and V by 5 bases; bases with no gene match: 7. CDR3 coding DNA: TGTGCCAGTAGTGCTAGCGGGATTATCAACAATGAGCAGTTCTTC. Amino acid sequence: CASSASGIINNEQFF.

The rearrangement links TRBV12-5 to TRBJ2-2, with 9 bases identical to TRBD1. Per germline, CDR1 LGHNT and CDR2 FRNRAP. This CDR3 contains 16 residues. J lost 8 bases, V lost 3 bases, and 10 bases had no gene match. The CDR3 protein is CASGLGQGPLGGELFF. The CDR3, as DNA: TGTGCTAGTGGTTTAGGACAGGGGCCATTGGGAGGGGAGCTGTTTTTT.

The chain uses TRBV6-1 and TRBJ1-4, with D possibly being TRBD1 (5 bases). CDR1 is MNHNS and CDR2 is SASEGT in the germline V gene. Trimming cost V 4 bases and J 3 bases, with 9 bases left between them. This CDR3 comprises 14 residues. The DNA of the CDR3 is TGTGCCAGCAGTGCAGGGTTCTCTAATGAAAAACTGTTTTTT. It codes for CASSAGFSNEKLFF.